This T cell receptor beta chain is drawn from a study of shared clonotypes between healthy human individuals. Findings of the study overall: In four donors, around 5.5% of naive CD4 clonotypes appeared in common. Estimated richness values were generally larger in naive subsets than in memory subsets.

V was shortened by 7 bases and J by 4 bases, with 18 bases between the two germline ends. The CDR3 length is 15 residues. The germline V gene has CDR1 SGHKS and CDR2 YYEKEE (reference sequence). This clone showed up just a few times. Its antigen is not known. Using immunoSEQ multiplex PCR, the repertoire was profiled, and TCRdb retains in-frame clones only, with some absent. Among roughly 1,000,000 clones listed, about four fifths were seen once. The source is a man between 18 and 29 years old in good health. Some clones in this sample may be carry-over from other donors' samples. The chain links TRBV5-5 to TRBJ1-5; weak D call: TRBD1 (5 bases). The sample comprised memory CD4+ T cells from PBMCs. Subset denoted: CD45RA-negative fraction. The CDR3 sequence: CASGEFDSLNQPQHF. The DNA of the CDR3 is TGTGCCAGCGGCGAATTCGACAGCTTAAATCAGCCCCAGCATTTT.